These 17 T cell receptor beta chains came from one sample sequenced in a study of T cells in women clearing cervical HPV infection. Only in-frame clones appear in the TCRdb table, and some are missing; sequencing was by immunoSEQ multiplex PCR. The specimen's table records roughly 20,000 clones. Sequencing used blood buffy coat. These receptors all come from a woman aged 18 to 75 with a cervical HPV16 infection that either progressed to CIN3+ or cleared (not recorded which).

Regarding this clone: Read sequence stops 3 residues before the CDR3 end, and the germline J gene provides the missing end. The V call is TRBV19, the J call TRBJ2-1, with TRBD1 identical over 8 bases. Trimming took 4 bases from V and 6 from J; bases not matched to a gene: 8. Germline CDR1 is LNHDA and CDR2 is SQIVND (reference sequence). CDR3 length: 15 residues. The DNA read from the CDR3 is TGTGCCAGTAGTACGGCCGGGACAGGAACCAATGAG. This codes for CASSTAGTGTNE. The full CDR3 sequence reads CASSTAGTGTNEQFF. Variable domain in full (rest from reference TRBV19 and TRBJ2-1): DGGITQSPKYLFRKEGQNVTLSCEQNLNHDAMYWYRQDPGQGLRLIYYSQIVNDFQKGDIAEGYSVSREKKESFPLTVTSAQKNPTAFYLCASSTAGTGTNEQFFGPGTRLTVL.

As to this clone: The read ends 3 residues before the CDR3 terminus; that terminus is restored from the germline J gene. The genes are TRBV7-9 and TRBJ2-4; 11 nucleotides agree with TRBD1. Germline CDR1 SEHNR, CDR2 FQNEAQ (reference sequence). The CDR3 is 13 residues long. The CDR3 here is CASSVSGTGGQYF. The sequenced part of the CDR3 DNA is TGTGCCAGCAGCGTTAGCGGGACAGGGGGT.

Worth noting for this clone: The CDR3 extends 3 residues past the end of the read, so its final part is completed from the germline J gene. This chain joins TRBV7-8 and TRBJ2-1, with TRBD2 identical over 9 bases. There are 16 residues in the CDR3. V shed 1 base, J shed 6 bases, and the junction held 7 bases outside the gene matches. CDR1 and CDR2 (germline): SGHVS, FQNEAQ. The part of the CDR3 DNA that was read is TGTGCCAGCAGCTTAGTGATGCGGGGGGGCCTCAATGAG. This sequence encodes CASSLVMRGGLNE. From start to end, the CDR3 is CASSLVMRGGLNEQFF.

To note about this clone: The CDR3 extends 3 residues past the end of the read, so its final part is completed from the germline J gene. The V and J genes are TRBV7-2 and TRBJ1-2; 7 bases are a match to TRBD1. The CDR3 sequence is 14 residues long. The V gene's germline CDR1 is SGHTA and CDR2 FQGNSA. This CDR3 is CASSFSGQAYDYTF. Incomplete CDR3 DNA: TGTGCCAGCAGCTTCTCAGGACAGGCGTACGAC.

Concerning this clone: The read stops 3 residues short of the end of the CDR3; the missing end is completed from the germline J gene. The chain uses TRBV5-1 and TRBJ1-5; D unclear. The CDR3 length is 16 residues. Germline lookup yields CDR1 SGHRS and CDR2 YFSETQ. Trimming pared 0 bases from V and 7 bases from J, leaving 17 bases between. CDR3 DNA (partial): TGCGCCAGCAGCTTGGATGGAATAATTTCAGGCCAGCCC. Translating it yields CASSLDGIISGQP. The whole CDR3 sequence reads CASSLDGIISGQPQHF.

The CDR3 region is CSATTGAADAFF. Incomplete CDR3 DNA: TGCAGTGCTACAACAGGGGCCGCCGAC. The chain recombines TRBV20-1 with TRBJ1-1, with TRBD1 matching 7 bases. Read data end 3 residues before the CDR3 end; the end is taken from the germline J gene. Germline CDR1 is DFQATT and CDR2 is SNEGSKA (reference sequence). This CDR3 spans 12 amino acids.

Points on this clone: The read ends 3 residues shy of where the CDR3 ends; the end is completed using the germline J gene. V usage is TRBV5-4 and J usage is TRBJ2-1; 12 bases map to TRBD2. V was clipped by 0 bases and J by 3 bases; unmatched bases: 1. CDR1 SGHNT and CDR2 YYREEE come from the germline V gene (reference sequence). The length of the CDR3 is 16 residues. The covered CDR3 bases are TGTGCCAGCAGCTTGGAGACTAGCGGGAGCTACAATGAG. It codes for CASSLETSGSYNE. The entire CDR3 is CASSLETSGSYNEQFF.

Concerning this clone itself: The sequence runs out 3 residues before the end of the CDR3; the remainder is reconstructed from the germline J gene. The V gene is TRBV29-1, the J gene TRBJ1-2; the match to TRBD1 covers 10 bases. With V trimmed by 6 bases and J by 6 bases, 10 bases remained unmatched. Germline loops: CDR1 SQVTM, CDR2 ANQGSEA. The CDR3 is made up of 14 amino acids. This CDR3 reads CSVTPGDRGNGYTF. The sequenced part of the CDR3 DNA is TGCAGCGTAACCCCGGGGGACAGGGGTAATGGC.

In the case of this clone: The read finishes 3 residues shy of the CDR3 end, and the germline J gene is used to complete it. The V and J genes are TRBV19 and TRBJ1-2, with TRBD1 matching 11 bases. J was trimmed by 4 bases and V by 3 bases; bases with no gene match: 7. Germline V lookup: CDR1 LNHDA, CDR2 SQIVND (reference sequence). The length of the CDR3 is 16 residues. The part of the CDR3 DNA that was read is TGTGCCAGTAGTATCGGGACAGGGGGAGACCTCTATGGC. Its protein product is CASSIGTGGDLYG. The complete CDR3 sequence is CASSIGTGGDLYGYTF.

Comments on this clone: Read coverage stops 3 residues before the CDR3 terminus; the germline J gene supplies the remainder. This chain joins TRBV7-8 and TRBJ1-5; possibly TRBD1 for D (5 bases). Germline lookup yields CDR1 SGHVS and CDR2 FQNEAQ. This CDR3 is built from 14 residues. V gave up 4 bases and J gave up 0 bases, with 7 bases separating them. The CDR3 sequence: CASSSDSSNQPQHF. The CDR3 bases that were read are TGTGCCAGCAGCTCCGACAGTAGCAATCAGCCC.

Of note for this clone: The read finishes 3 residues shy of the CDR3 end, and the germline J gene is used to complete it. The V call is TRBV12-3 or TRBV12-4, the J call TRBJ2-3; 7 bases fit TRBD1. With 6 bases clipped from V and 0 bases from J, the junction kept 6 bases outside the gene matches. The CDR3 runs to 15 residues. The CDR3 DNA, read in part, is TGTGCCAGCAGGATAGGGGGCTCTAGCACAGATACG. Amino acids: CASRIGGSSTDT. The whole CDR3 protein is CASRIGGSSTDTQYF.

This CDR3 reads CASSLVRAEAFF. CDR3 DNA, as far as it was read: TGTGCCAGCAGCTTAGTCAGGGCTGAA. V usage is TRBV7-2 and J usage is TRBJ1-1; tentative D call: TRBD1 (5 bases). The CDR3 is cut off 3 residues early in the read; its end comes from the germline J gene. This CDR3 has 12 amino acids. Germline lookup yields CDR1 SGHTA and CDR2 FQGNSA. Trimming left V 1 base short and J 6 bases short, with 6 bases between.

Turning to this clone: With the read ending 3 residues before the CDR3 end, the germline J gene is used to fill in that end. This chain uses TRBV5-4 with TRBJ1-2; maybe TRBD1 (6 bases). The CDR3 consists of 15 residues. Germline CDR1 reads SGHNT; CDR2 reads YYREEE (reference sequence). The CDR3 loop is CASSRQDTHWGGYTF. The CDR3 bases that were read are TGTGCCAGCAGCCGACAGGACACACATTGGGGGGGC.

Concerning this clone itself: The junction departs from the called germline gene at one end, perhaps through a read error. CDR3 protein: CTSSIEGGRNSPLHF. The sequenced part of the CDR3 DNA is TGTACCAGCAGTATAGAAGGGGGCCGGAATTCACCC. The gene calls are TRBV6-4 and TRBJ1-6, with 7 bases aligning to TRBD1. The read comes to an end 3 residues before the CDR3 does, leaving the germline J gene to fill in the end. This CDR3 contains 15 residues. The germline V gene has CDR1 MRHNA and CDR2 SNTAGT.

With regard to this clone: The read falls 3 residues short of the CDR3 end, and the missing part is taken from the germline J gene. This chain uses TRBV7-9 with TRBJ1-1; D might be TRBD1 (5 bases). The V gene's germline CDR1 is SEHNR and CDR2 FQNEAQ (reference sequence). There are 14 residues in the CDR3. The ends were cut back, 0 bases at V and 4 bases at J, with 9 bases in the middle. CDR3 amino acids: CASSLAGLGTEAFF. Incomplete CDR3 DNA: TGTGCCAGCAGCTTAGCGGGGCTGGGCACTGAA.

CDR3 region: CATSERRNEQFF. The part of the CDR3 DNA that was read is TGTGCCACCTCGGAGCGACGAAATGAG. The chain employs TRBV6-2 or TRBV6-3 and TRBJ2-1; D ambiguous. The read ends 3 residues before the CDR3 terminus; that terminus is restored from the germline J gene. The CDR3 extends over 12 amino acids. Germline CDR1 MNHEY, CDR2 SVGEGT. V lost 10 bases to trimming and J lost 7 bases, with 14 bases between them.

Points on this clone: Coverage ceases 3 residues before the CDR3 finishes, and the germline J gene fills in the end. The chain employs TRBV7-2 and TRBJ2-7; 12 nucleotides align to TRBD2. The CDR3 loop spans 15 amino acids. The V gene's germline CDR1 is SGHTA and CDR2 FQGNSA. Trimming removed 5 bases from V and 5 bases from J; junction bases left unmatched: 7. The part of the CDR3 DNA that was read is TGTGCCAGCAGCCCGACTAGCGGGAGTTCCCACGAG. The encoded protein is CASSPTSGSSHE. The CDR3, in full, reads CASSPTSGSSHEQYF.